The 18 T cell receptor beta chains below come from one sample, sequenced in a study of T cells expressing NK-cell markers. Using the 5' RACE reads, TCRdb records one entry per CDR3 protein without DNA. Listed are approximately 150,000 distinct CDR3 sequences; less than 15% falls within the top ten. Sequenced: blood T cells: a sorted CD56 or NKG2C T cell subset, CD4+ or CD8+ T cells, or bulk PBMC T cells (not recorded which). Receptors originate from a man between 18 and 35 years old in good health.

The chain has TRBV20-1 and TRBJ2-2; the TRBD2 assignment by TCRdb is unverifiable without DNA. The germline CDR1 and CDR2 sequences are DFQATT and SNEGSKA (reference sequence). The CDR3 extends over 15 amino acids. This CDR3 is CSAMFPSRRTGELFF.

The chain joins TRBV2 to TRBJ2-7; lacking DNA, the TRBD2 call made by TCRdb goes unchecked. This CDR3 has 14 amino acids. Per germline, CDR1 SNHLY and CDR2 FYNNEI. CDR3 sequence reads: CASSDTLAGDEQYF. Full variable domain (remainder filled in from reference TRBV2 and TRBJ2-7): EPEVTQTPSHQVTQMGQEVILRCVPISNHLYFYWYRQILGQKVEFLVSFYNNEISEKSEIFDDQFSVERPDGSNFTLKIRSTKLEDSAMYFCASSDTLAGDEQYFGPGTRLTVT.

This chain links TRBV6-2 or TRBV6-3 with TRBJ2-2. CDR1 is MNHEY and CDR2 is SVGEGT in the germline V gene. The CDR3 is 14 amino acids. The CDR3 is CASSYSPATGELFF.

CDR3 sequence reads: CSVEDRGGLYNEQFF. The chain links TRBV29-1 to TRBJ2-1; as DNA is missing, the TRBD1 call by TCRdb cannot be tested. Germline V gene sequence: CDR1 SQVTM, CDR2 ANQGSEA. The CDR3 is made up of 15 amino acids.

The chain joins TRBV24-1 to TRBJ2-1; TCRdb reports TRBD2, a call that lacks DNA to check it against. CDR3 length: 15 amino acids. Germline V gives CDR1 KGHDR, CDR2 SFDVKD. The CDR3 sequence: CATSGTGTSNNEQFF.

The chain links TRBV20-1 to TRBJ2-5; TCRdb returns TRBD2, unconfirmable since there is no DNA. In germline, CDR1 is DFQATT, CDR2 SNEGSKA (reference sequence). The CDR3 covers 14 residues. The CDR3 loop is CSAATSSPEETQYF.

The chain combines TRBV12-5 with TRBJ2-3; TCRdb outputs TRBD1, but without DNA this stays unchecked. Germline V gene lookup returns CDR1 LGHNT and CDR2 FRNRAP. The CDR3 covers 13 residues. The CDR3 reads CASSRVATDTQYF.

The chain combines TRBV11-1 with TRBJ2-1; there is no DNA to check the TCRdb D call of TRBD2. This CDR3 spans 14 amino acids. Germline lookup yields CDR1 SGHAT and CDR2 FQDESV (reference sequence). The CDR3 protein is CASSLGGARNEQFF.

This chain joins TRBV7-9 and TRBJ1-2; checking the TCRdb D call of TRBD1 is not possible without DNA. The germline V gene has CDR1 SEHNR and CDR2 FQNEAQ (reference sequence). The length of the CDR3 is 14 residues. The CDR3: CASSLAQGDYGYTF.

The rearrangement joins TRBV6-5 to TRBJ2-4; TCRdb gives TRBD1 as the D gene, but with no DNA this cannot be confirmed. The CDR3 covers 14 residues. Germline V gene sequence: CDR1 MNHEY, CDR2 SVGAGI. CDR3 amino acids: CASSYGGLMNIQYF.

The rearrangement links TRBV18 to TRBJ2-2. The CDR3 is 12 amino acids. Germline CDR1 is KGHSH and CDR2 is LQKENI. The CDR3: CASSPPDGELFF.

The chain joins TRBV27 to TRBJ1-1. The CDR3 spans 14 residues. CDR1 is MNHEY, CDR2 SMNVEV, per germline (reference sequence). The CDR3 region is CASFGPPGVAEAFF.

The V and J genes are TRBV6-1 and TRBJ1-3. CDR1 is MNHNS, CDR2 SASEGT, per germline. The CDR3 loop spans 14 amino acids. CDR3 sequence: CASSDRTSGNTIYF.

The chain couples TRBV7-9 to TRBJ1-5; TCRdb reports TRBD1, a call that lacks DNA to check it against. The germline V gene encodes CDR1 SEHNR and CDR2 FQNEAQ (reference sequence). The CDR3 is 14 residues long. CDR3: CASSLLGKGQPQHF.

The V call is TRBV20-1, the J call TRBJ2-1; TCRdb's D call of TRBD2 is untestable without DNA. This CDR3 has 15 residues. Per the germline V gene, CDR1 is DFQATT and CDR2 is SNEGSKA (reference sequence). The CDR3: CSARDQAGSLNEQFF.

J is TRBJ2-7 and V is TRBV15; the D gene TCRdb calls, TRBD1, cannot be checked with no DNA. Germline V gene sequence: CDR1 LNHNV, CDR2 YYDKDF (reference sequence). The CDR3 contains 13 residues. CDR3 amino acids: CATSLSRDYEQYF.

CDR3 sequence: CASSTRTSGSYTQYF. The rearrangement uses TRBV12-3 or TRBV12-4 and TRBJ2-3; no DNA is available, so the TRBD2 call from TCRdb remains unchecked. CDR3 length: 15 residues.

This rearrangement joins TRBV7-9 to TRBJ2-5; without DNA, the TCRdb call of TRBD2 cannot be checked. The germline CDR1 and CDR2 sequences are SEHNR and FQNEAQ (reference sequence). The length of the CDR3 is 17 residues. CDR3 in amino acids: CASSRSGLADWMETQYF.